The present TCR beta chain was sequenced within a study of blood T cells in healthy people across ages. Overall study results and limits: The study found more naive CD4+ cells and higher diversity in long-lived than aged donors.

Then a second PCR, running roughly 6 to 12 cycles, was carried out with a sample-barcoded 5' primer and a J-beta primer mix. Each CDR3 protein gets one entry after TCRdb re-called the 5' RACE reads with MiXCR. The sample lists fewer than 900,000 distinct CDR3 sequences, around 46% occurring once. CDR1 is SGHTA and CDR2 is FQGNSA in the germline V gene. The CDR3 consists of 18 residues. V lost 1 base, J lost 0 bases, and 5 bases stayed unmatched. This clonotype occurred a few times. Its cognate antigen is unknown. The material sequenced was blood. The chain couples TRBV7-2 to TRBJ2-3; 12 bases map to TRBD2. This sequence originates from a woman in her fifties or sixties in good health. The CDR3, as DNA: TGTGCCAGCAGCTTAGGGGCTAGCGGGAGGGCTAGCACAGATACGCAGTATTTT. Translation: CASSLGASGRASTDTQYF.